Listed below are T cell receptor beta chains from one sample, sequenced in a study of cytomegalovirus exposure and HLA in healthy donors. Profiled with immunoSEQ multiplex PCR; TCRdb holds only in-frame clones, not every one. This table has tens of thousands of clones, 60% to 80% appearing once. The sequencing input was PBMCs. The origin of the receptors is a woman in her 30s in good health and CMV-seropositive. Each CDR3 is given with its conserved first and last residue. D genes are given only for firm matches. Clone sizes are given selectively: once, few, many, or a class where the clone is expanded.

>TRBJ1-1|TRBD1|TRBV6-5|-
TGTGCCAGCAGCTTCCAGGGGGTCGCTGAAGCTTTCTTT
CASSFQGVAEAFF
>TRBJ2-1|TRBD1|TRBV29-1|-
TGCAGCGTAGGGACAGGGGCCTCCTACAATGAGCAGTTCTTC
CSVGTGASYNEQFF
>TRBJ1-2|-|TRBV5-4|-
TGTGCCAGCAGCTTGTCCTGGACAGCCTATGGCTACACCTTC
CASSLSWTAYGYTF
>TRBJ1-1|-|TRBV6-1|-
TGTGCCAGCAGTGAGTATACACAGAACACTGAAGCTTTCTTT
CASSEYTQNTEAFF
>TRBJ1-2|TRBD1|TRBV30|-
TGTGCCTGGAGTGGGGGACAGGGGCTCGGCGGCTACACCTTC
CAWSGGQGLGGYTF
>TRBJ1-2|TRBD1|TRBV29-1|-
TGCAGCGTTGGCCCGGACAGGGAAAGAGGTGGCTACACCTTC
CSVGPDRERGGYTF
>TRBJ2-5|TRBD1|TRBV15|-
TGTGCCACCAGCAGAGAGAGAGTGTCCCGGGACAGCCGGCAAGAGACCCAGTACTTC
CATSRERVSRDSRQETQYF
>TRBJ2-5|-|TRBV7-7|few
TGTGCCAGCAGCTTAGGTCTGGGGGGAGAGACCCAGTACTTC
CASSLGLGGETQYF
>TRBJ2-7|TRBD2|TRBV9|-
TGTGCCAGCAGCGCGGGACTAGCGGGGTCCTACGAGCAGTACTTC
CASSAGLAGSYEQYF
>TRBJ2-7|-|TRBV28|few
TGTGCCAGCAGTTTAGGACGCGGAGGCTACGAGCAGTACTTC
CASSLGRGGYEQYF
>TRBJ2-1|-|TRBV28|-
TGTGCCAGCAGTTTCAGGGCCTCTTACAATGAGCAGTTCTTC
CASSFRASYNEQFF
>TRBJ2-7|-|TRBV29-1|once
TGCAGCGTTGAAGATCCTCGGGTTTACGAGCAGTACTTC
CSVEDPRVYEQYF
>TRBJ2-5|TRBD2|TRBV19|-
TGTGCCAGTAGTGGGTCGGGAGGAGAGACCCAGTACTTC
CASSGSGGETQYF
>TRBJ1-1|-|TRBV2|-
TGTGCCAGCAGGGGTAACAGGGCAGGAAACACTGAAGCTTTCTTT
CASRGNRAGNTEAFF
>TRBJ1-1|-|TRBV5-4|-
TGTGCCAGCAGCTTATTGGGGGCGGGTGACACTGAAGCTTTCTTT
CASSLLGAGDTEAFF
>TRBJ2-7|TRBD1|TRBV29-1|once
TGCAGCGTTGACGCTTCGGACAGGGGCTACGAGCAGTACTTC
CSVDASDRGYEQYF
>TRBJ2-1|TRBD2|TRBV15|-
TGTGCCACCAGTGGGACTAGCGGAAAGTTCTTC
CATSGTSGKFF
>TRBJ2-7|-|TRBV2|-
TGTGCCAGCAGTGAAATGGCAGGGGATCTCTACGAGCAGTACTTC
CASSEMAGDLYEQYF
>TRBJ1-3|-|TRBV11-2|-
TGTGCCAGCAGCTTAGATCATCCAGGAAACACCATATATTTT
CASSLDHPGNTIYF
>TRBJ2-7|-|TRBV7-8|few
TGTGCCAGCAGCTACGCGGACGTAACTAGCAGGAGCTCCTACGAGCAGTACTTC
CASSYADVTSRSSYEQYF
>TRBJ2-7|-|TRBV9|-
TGTGCCAGCAGCGTAGACGGGGTCCCCTACGAGCAGTACTTC
CASSVDGVPYEQYF
>TRBJ2-1|-|TRBV30|once
TGTGCCTGGAGCCATGGGAGGCCCCTAGGTCGTTTTTATGAGCAGTTCTTC
CAWSHGRPLGRFYEQFF
>TRBJ2-5|-|TRBV11-2|once
TGTGCCAGCGGTGTGGGCTTTCAAGAGACCCAGTACTTC
CASGVGFQETQYF
>TRBJ2-2|TRBD2|TRBV2|-
TGTGCCAGCAGGGGCGGTAGCGGGAGGGGAACCGGGGAGCTGTTTTTT
CASRGGSGRGTGELFF
>TRBJ2-7|-|TRBV6-1|-
TGTGCCAGCAGTGAAGTGCGGACCTACGAGCAGTACTTC
CASSEVRTYEQYF
>TRBJ2-5|-|TRBV4-1|-
TGCGCCAGCAGCCTAAGTGGACTACAAGAGACCCAGTACTTC
CASSLSGLQETQYF
>TRBJ2-7|-|TRBV2|few
TGTGCCAGCAACTCTGTTTCTCGAAGCTCCTACGAGCAGTACTTC
CASNSVSRSSYEQYF
>TRBJ2-3|-|TRBV7-9|-
TGTGCCAGCAGCCGGAGGCGGGACCCACAGAAGGGCACAGATACGCAGTATTTT
CASSRRRDPQKGTDTQYF
>TRBJ2-2|-|TRBV6-4|-
TGTGCCAGCAGTGTCTATGAGGTACCCGGGGAGCTGTTTTTT
CASSVYEVPGELFF
>TRBJ1-5|-|TRBV6-6|-
TGTGCCAGCAGTTACGGTCAGGGTCAGCCCCAGCATTTT
CASSYGQGQPQHF
>TRBJ2-7|TRBD1|TRBV6-1|-
TGTGCCAGCAGTGGACAGGGCGAGCAGTACTTC
CASSGQGEQYF
>TRBJ2-7|-|TRBV6-1|-
TGTGCCAGCAGTCCTCTATTGTACGAGCAGTACTTC
CASSPLLYEQYF
>TRBJ1-2|-|TRBV28|-
TGTGCCAGCAGTTTGCAGGCCTATGGCTACACCTTC
CASSLQAYGYTF
>TRBJ1-1|-|TRBV29-1|few
TGCAGCGTTGAGCCCCCAGGGATCCCTAAGGGGAACACTGAAGCTTTCTTT
CSVEPPGIPKGNTEAFF
>TRBJ2-2|-|TRBV7-9|-
TGTGCCAGCAGCTTAGTCAGGAACACCGGGGAGCTGTTTTTT
CASSLVRNTGELFF
>TRBJ1-2|TRBD1|TRBV11-2|-
TGTGCCAGCAGCCCAGGGACAGGGGCGGGCTATGGCTACACCTTC
CASSPGTGAGYGYTF
>TRBJ1-1|-|TRBV5-1|once
TGCGCCAGCTTCCTATCGGCGGAGAACACTGAAGCTTTCTTT
CASFLSAENTEAFF
>TRBJ2-7|TRBD1|TRBV15|-
TGTGCCACCAGCAGAGAAGGACAGGGGTTCCTTTACGAGCAGTACTTC
CATSREGQGFLYEQYF
>TRBJ1-1|-|TRBV28|-
TGTGCCAGCAGTTCCCCCCAGGTGAGGAGGACTGAAGCTTTCTTT
CASSSPQVRRTEAFF
>TRBJ2-3|TRBD2|TRBV9|-
TGTGCCAGCAGCGTATTGGCGGGAGGAGATACAGATACGCAGTATTTT
CASSVLAGGDTDTQYF
>TRBJ2-7|TRBD1|TRBV11-2|-
TGTGCCAGCAGCTCCAGGACAGGGGTAAACGAGCAGTACTTC
CASSSRTGVNEQYF
>TRBJ2-7|TRBD1|TRBV4-1|-
TGCGCCAGCAGCCGGTCGGGGACAGAAAGGGACGAGCAGTACTTC
CASSRSGTERDEQYF
>TRBJ2-7|TRBD2|TRBV5-4|-
TGTGCCAGCAGCGACGGACTAGCAGGTACCTACGAGCAGTACTTC
CASSDGLAGTYEQYF
>TRBJ2-3|-|TRBV29-1|-
TGCAGCGTTGAACTGGGCAGCACAGATACGCAGTATTTT
CSVELGSTDTQYF
>TRBJ1-1|-|TRBV4-2|-
TGTGCCAGCAGCCAATCGAGGGCGGGGAACACTGAAGCTTTCTTT
CASSQSRAGNTEAFF
>TRBJ1-5|-|TRBV28|-
TGTGCCAGCAGCTACAGCCTTGGCCAGCATTTT
CASSYSLGQHF
>TRBJ2-1|-|TRBV2|-
TGTGCCAGCAGTGAAGCGCTGGTAGTACCCTACAATGAGCAGTTCTTC
CASSEALVVPYNEQFF
>TRBJ1-2|-|TRBV20-1|-
TGCAGTGCTTACAGGGACTATGGCTACACCTTC
CSAYRDYGYTF
>TRBJ1-2|-|TRBV18|-
TGTGCCAGCTCACCAATAGACACTAACTATGGCTACACCTTC
CASSPIDTNYGYTF
>TRBJ2-7|-|TRBV29-1|-
TGCAGCGTTGGCGCCAACTCCTACGAGCAGTACTTC
CSVGANSYEQYF
>TRBJ1-2|-|TRBV18|-
TGTGCCAGCTCACCACCTCTAGGTGGACAGAGGGGCTATGGCTACACCTTC
CASSPPLGGQRGYGYTF
>TRBJ1-2|TRBD1|TRBV9|-
TGTGCCAGCAGCGTAGTTGACAGGGGGGGCTATGGCTACACCTTC
CASSVVDRGGYGYTF
>TRBJ1-5|-|TRBV7-9|-
TGTGCCAGCAGCTTAGGACACAATCAGCCCCAGCATTTT
CASSLGHNQPQHF
>TRBJ1-1|-|TRBV6-6|few
TGTGCCAGCAGTCCCCCTCGAGACAGGATCGCTGAAGCTTTCTTT
CASSPPRDRIAEAFF
>TRBJ1-1|-|TRBV25-1|-
TGTGCCAGCAGACCCGACAGATTGAACACTGAAGCTTTCTTT
CASRPDRLNTEAFF
>TRBJ2-3|-|TRBV15|-
TGTGCCACCAGCAGAGATAGGGGGTCCCGAGGGGGCACAGATACGCAGTATTTT
CATSRDRGSRGGTDTQYF
>TRBJ1-1|TRBD1|TRBV6-5|-
TGTGCCAGCAGCTACGACAGGGTAGAGAGAGCTTTCTTT
CASSYDRVERAFF
>TRBJ2-1|-|TRBV4-1|-
TGCGCCAGCAGCCAAGATACGGCAGGGACCTACAATGAGCAGTTCTTC
CASSQDTAGTYNEQFF
>TRBJ2-3|TRBD1|TRBV6-1|-
TGTGCCACTGAATGGACAGGGGGCAGCACAGATACGCAGTATTTT
CATEWTGGSTDTQYF